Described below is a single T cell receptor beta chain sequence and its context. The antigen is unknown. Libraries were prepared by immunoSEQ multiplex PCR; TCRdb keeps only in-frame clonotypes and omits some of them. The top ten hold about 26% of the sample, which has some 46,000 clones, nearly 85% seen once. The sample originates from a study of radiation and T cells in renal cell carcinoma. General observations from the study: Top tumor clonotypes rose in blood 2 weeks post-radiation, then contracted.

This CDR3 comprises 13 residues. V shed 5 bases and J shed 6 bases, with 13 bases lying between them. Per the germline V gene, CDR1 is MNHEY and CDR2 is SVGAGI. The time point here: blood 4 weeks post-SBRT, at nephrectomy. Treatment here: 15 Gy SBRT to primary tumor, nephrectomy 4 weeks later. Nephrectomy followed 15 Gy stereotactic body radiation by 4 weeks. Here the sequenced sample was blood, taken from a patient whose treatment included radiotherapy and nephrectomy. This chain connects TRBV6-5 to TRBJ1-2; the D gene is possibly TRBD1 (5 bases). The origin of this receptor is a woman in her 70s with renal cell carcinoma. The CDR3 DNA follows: TGTGCCAGCAGTGCTCAGGGCGTCAATGGCTACACCTTC. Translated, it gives CASSAQGVNGYTF.